This T cell receptor beta chain was identified in a study of OX40 agonist ivuxolimab in advanced cancers. Study-level findings and limits: The antigens recognized by the expanded peripheral T cells, that is their antigen specificity, were not determined. The study observed clonal expansion of CD4+ and CD8+ blood T cells by week 6 at 0.1 to 3.0 mg/kg. Averaging showed that CD8+ T cells had more expanded clones than CD4+ did.

Trimming left V 5 bases short and J 4 bases short, with 17 bases between. From germline, CDR1 is SGHRS and CDR2 YFSETQ. This CDR3 has 15 amino acids. Clones were read by immunoSEQ multiplex PCR, and TCRdb kept only the in-frame ones, dropping some. Of about 150,000 clones listed, 85% to 95% were seen once; the top ten hold about 0.3%. As concerns this clone: Antigen unknown.

The sequence was collected from an adult with an advanced solid tumor such as melanoma, head and neck, liver or kidney cancer. This sequence joins TRBV5-1 and TRBJ2-3; weak D call: TRBD2 (5 bases). This specimen was CD4+ or CD8+ T cells sorted from blood, taken in a trial of the OX40 agonist ivuxolimab. CDR3 sequence (DNA): TGCGCCAGCAGGTTGCGGGTGATGATCGCAGATACGCAGTATTTT. The encoded protein is CASRLRVMIADTQYF.